A single sample gave rise to the 21 T cell receptor beta chains below, sequenced in a study of blood T cell repertoires in COVID-19. The repertoire was sequenced with immunoSEQ multiplex PCR; TCRdb's copy has only in-frame clones and lacks some. Of just over 150,000 clones listed, approximately 80% are singletons. Specimen: peripheral blood. The source is a woman aged 50 to 60 with acute or convalescent COVID-19.

The chain recombines TRBV27 with TRBJ2-5, with a tentative D call TRBD1 (7 bases). This CDR3 comprises 14 residues. Trimming took off 10 bases at V and 5 bases at J, with 20 bases between the two ends. Germline V gene data show CDR1 as MNHEY and CDR2 as SMNVEV (reference sequence). For the CDR3, the DNA is TGTGCCACCTCCAGGGGGGACCCCAGGGAGACCCAGTACTTC. It yields the protein CATSRGDPRETQYF.

The chain has TRBV2 and TRBJ2-7; TRBD1 agrees at 9 bases. V shed 6 bases and J 0 bases; nucleotides not matched to a gene: 6. The CDR3 has 15 amino acids. Germline V gene sequence: CDR1 SNHLY, CDR2 FYNNEI. The CDR3: CASRPDRGSSYEQYF. CDR3 nucleotide sequence: TGTGCCAGCAGACCCGACAGGGGGTCCTCCTACGAGCAGTACTTC.

The chain recombines TRBV2 with TRBJ1-1, with unresolved D. The V end was cut by 6 bases, the J end by 1 base, with 12 bases between. The CDR3 has 14 residues. Per the germline V gene, CDR1 is SNHLY and CDR2 is FYNNEI. The CDR3 DNA is TGTGCCAGCAGGGCACCCGGGGAGAACACTGAAGCTTTCTTT. This sequence encodes CASRAPGENTEAFF.

The CDR3 DNA follows: TGTGCCAGCAGCCAAGGCCAACTAGCGGGAGGGCGGACAGATACGCAGTATTTT. Translated, it gives CASSQGQLAGGRTDTQYF. The chain is built from TRBV3-1 (or the pseudogene TRBV3-2) and TRBJ2-3; the match to TRBD2 covers 13 bases. V gave up 1 base and J gave up 3 bases; unmatched junction bases: 7. The CDR3 has 18 residues. CDR1 and CDR2 from the germline V gene are LGHDT and YNNKEL (reference sequence).

J is TRBJ1-6 and V is TRBV27; 10 nucleotides line up with TRBD1. CDR3 length: 16 residues. Germline CDR1 is MNHEY and CDR2 is SMNVEV (reference sequence). The V gene end was trimmed by 4 bases and the J gene end by 0 bases; junction bases not matched to a gene: 0. CDR3 coding DNA: TGTGCCAGCAGTTGGGACAGGGGCTCCTATAATTCACCCCTCCACTTT. This gives the protein CASSWDRGSYNSPLHF.

The V and J genes are TRBV4-2 and TRBJ1-2, with D perhaps matching TRBD1 (5 bases). V lost 0 bases, J lost 0 bases, and 11 bases lay in between. This CDR3 contains 16 residues. From germline, CDR1 is LGHNA and CDR2 YNFKEQ. CDR3 sequence reads: CASSQDTTVPNYGYTF. The CDR3 nucleotides are TGTGCCAGCAGCCAAGATACGACAGTACCTAACTATGGCTACACCTTC.

The CDR3 reads CASRVLYITDTQYF. As DNA, the CDR3 is TGTGCCAGCAGAGTCCTATATATCACAGATACGCAGTATTTT. The V gene is TRBV6-6, the J gene TRBJ2-3; D not certain. Looked up from germline, CDR1 is MNHNY and CDR2 is SVGAGI (reference sequence). V was cut by 6 bases and J by 2 bases, with 12 bases left in between. The length of the CDR3 is 14 residues.

The chain couples TRBV13 to TRBJ1-2, with 8 nucleotides matching TRBD1. Germline V CDR1 and CDR2: PRHDT, FYEKMQ (reference sequence). This CDR3 comprises 13 residues. Losses at the gene ends were 2 bases for V and 7 bases for J; bases not matched to a gene: 3. CDR3 sequence (DNA): TGTGCCAGCAGCTTACCAGGGGGCATTGGCTACACCTTC. Translation gives CASSLPGGIGYTF.

This clone came up a few times. V gene TRBV4-2 combines with J gene TRBJ1-3; 10 bases align to TRBD1. Germline-derived CDR1 and CDR2 are LGHNA and YNFKEQ. V trimming: 1 base; J trimming: 0 bases; junction bases outside the gene matches: 6. CDR3 length: 18 residues. CDR3 protein: CASSQATGGTSSGNTIYF. CDR3 nucleotide sequence: TGTGCCAGCAGCCAAGCGACAGGGGGCACCTCCTCTGGAAACACCATATATTTT.

The chain uses TRBV12-3 or TRBV12-4 and TRBJ2-2; D gene ambiguous. V lost 6 bases, J lost 8 bases, and 7 bases lay in between. This CDR3 has 11 residues. CDR3 coding DNA: TGTGCCAGCAGCACCCTAGGGGAGCTGTTTTTT. Its translation: CASSTLGELFF.

This clone was detected only a few times. J is TRBJ1-4 and V is TRBV15; TRBD1 is a possible D gene (6 bases). This CDR3 region has 15 residues. V lost 2 bases to trimming and J lost 0 bases, with 7 bases between them. From germline, CDR1 is LNHNV and CDR2 YYDKDF (reference sequence). In DNA, the CDR3 is TGTGCCACCAGCAGACCAGGGGCAACTAATGAAAAACTGTTTTTT. Residues: CATSRPGATNEKLFF.

The rearrangement uses TRBV30 and TRBJ1-4, with no clear D. This CDR3 has 13 amino acids. V lost 0 bases, J lost 3 bases, and 5 bases lay in between. CDR1 and CDR2 from the germline V gene are GTSNPN and SVGIG (reference sequence). CDR3 region: CAWSVGANEKLFF. The CDR3 DNA reads as TGTGCCTGGAGTGTTGGAGCTAATGAAAAACTGTTTTTT.

The V call is TRBV6-5, the J call TRBJ2-7, with D uncertain. The germline V gene has CDR1 MNHEY and CDR2 SVGAGI. V dropped 8 bases and J dropped 3 bases, with 11 bases sitting between them. The length of the CDR3 is 12 residues. The CDR3 coding sequence is TGTGCCAGCTGGCAGGTAAACTACGAGCAGTACTTC. It is translated as CASWQVNYEQYF.

The J gene is TRBJ2-1, the V gene TRBV6-1; TRBD1 might be the D (6 bases). Germline lookup yields CDR1 MNHNS and CDR2 SASEGT. The CDR3 contains 14 residues. Between the trimmed V and J ends, which lost 2 bases and 13 bases, there was a span of 18 bases. The CDR3 bases are TGTGCCAGCAGTGAAATCCCGACACAGGGCGAACAGTTCTTC. Its protein is CASSEIPTQGEQFF.

This clone was seen a single time. The chain recombines TRBV27 with TRBJ2-3; D is uncertain. CDR1 MNHEY and CDR2 SMNVEV come from the germline V gene (reference sequence). The V end lost 5 bases, the J end lost 9 bases, and 9 bases lay between the germline ends. The CDR3 is 11 residues long. Here the CDR3 DNA reads TGTGCCAGCAGTCACGGGTTGACGCAGTATTTT. This translates into CASSHGLTQYF.

This CDR3 reads CSASGTIYGTDTQYF. For the CDR3, the DNA is TGCAGTGCTAGTGGGACAATCTACGGCACAGATACGCAGTATTTT. The rearrangement uses TRBV20-1 and TRBJ2-3; perhaps TRBD1 as D (6 bases). Trimming took 3 bases from V and 1 from J, leaving 14 bases between them. CDR1 DFQATT and CDR2 SNEGSKA come from the germline V gene (reference sequence). CDR3 size: 15 residues.

CDR3: CASSRDRLYGYTF. In DNA form, the CDR3 reads TGTGCCAGCAGCCGGGACAGGCTTTATGGCTACACCTTC. The chain uses TRBV5-6 and TRBJ1-2; TRBD1 aligns across 8 bases. V was clipped by 4 bases and J by 5 bases; unmatched bases: 4. The germline V gene encodes CDR1 SGHDT and CDR2 YYEEEE. This CDR3 is built from 13 residues.

The CDR3 here is CASSQDRGTGGSGNTIYF. DNA for the CDR3: TGCGCCAGCAGCCAAGATCGGGGGACAGGGGGATCTGGAAACACCATATATTTT. The chain joins TRBV4-3 to TRBJ1-3; 11 positions agree with TRBD1. CDR3 size: 18 residues. CDR1 and CDR2 from the germline V gene are LGHNA and YSLEER. The V segment lost 0 bases and the J segment 1 base; nucleotides outside the gene matches: 5.

V usage is TRBV4-3 and J usage is TRBJ1-6, with 8 positions matching TRBD1. The CDR3 covers 15 residues. The ends lost 3 bases at V and 4 bases at J; junction bases unmatched: 2. Germline V gene data show CDR1 as LGHNA and CDR2 as YSLEER. In nucleotides, the CDR3 is TGCGCCAGCAGCCAGGACAGGGCATATAATTCACCCCTCCACTTT. As protein: CASSQDRAYNSPLHF.

This clone was observed once. The chain is built from TRBV27 and TRBJ2-1; 7 positions agree with TRBD2. J lost 8 bases, V lost 8 bases, and 24 bases had no gene match. The CDR3 consists of 18 residues. CDR1 and CDR2 from the germline V gene are MNHEY and SMNVEV (reference sequence). Written as DNA, the CDR3 is TGTGCCAGCGCCCCGGGGCTAGCGGAGGCTCGAGTGGGTCATGAGCAGTTCTTC. This encodes CASAPGLAEARVGHEQFF.

The chain is built from TRBV5-1 and TRBJ1-1; D call uncertain. Germline V CDR1 and CDR2: SGHRS, YFSETQ. The CDR3 spans 14 residues. Trimming cost V 0 bases and J 0 bases, with 6 bases left between them. As DNA, the CDR3 is TGCGCCAGCAGCTTGGCCGAGGTGAACACTGAAGCTTTCTTT. Its translation: CASSLAEVNTEAFF.